These T cell receptor beta chains were read from a single sample in a study of OX40 agonist ivuxolimab in advanced cancers. The protocol was immunoSEQ multiplex PCR, while the TCRdb copy is restricted to in-frame clones and leaves out a portion. The table has about 93,000 clones, roughly 92% seen once. The source was CD4+ or CD8+ T cells sorted from blood, collected in a trial of the OX40 agonist ivuxolimab. The origin of the receptors is an adult with an advanced solid tumor such as melanoma, head and neck, liver or kidney cancer. Both conserved end residues are part of each CDR3. Each record gives: J gene, clone size, V gene, D gene, CDR3 DNA, CDR3 protein. D genes are given only for firm matches. Only some rows state a clone size, as once, few, many or a class for expanded clones.

>TRBJ1-5|-|TRBV12-5|-
TGTGCTAGTGGTCCCCCCTCACGGGATCAGCCCCAGCATTTT
CASGPPSRDQPQHF
>TRBJ1-1|-|TRBV4-1|-
TGCGCCAGCAGCCACCTAAGCACGGACCCGGGGAACACTGAAGCTTTCTTT
CASSHLSTDPGNTEAFF
>TRBJ2-3|-|TRBV5-4|-
TGTGCCAGCAGCCCAAAGGGCTTGGATACGCAGTATTTT
CASSPKGLDTQYF
>TRBJ2-7|-|TRBV6-4|-
TGTGCCAGCAGTGACGGCTACGAGCAGTACTTC
CASSDGYEQYF
>TRBJ2-7|-|TRBV5-5|TRBD1
TGTGCCAGCAGCTTGGAGCACAGGGGGTACTACGAGCAGTACTTC
CASSLEHRGYYEQYF
>TRBJ1-4|-|TRBV27|-
TGTGCCAGCAGTTTCCGGACACCGAATAGGCTTAATGAAAAACTGTTTTTT
CASSFRTPNRLNEKLFF
>TRBJ2-5|-|TRBV4-3|-
TGCGCCAGCAGCCAGGGAGCCGGGAGCGGAGAGACCCAGTACTTC
CASSQGAGSGETQYF
>TRBJ2-3|-|TRBV25-1|-
TGTGCCAGCAGTGAATTCTACTCCACAGATACGCAGTATTTT
CASSEFYSTDTQYF
>TRBJ1-1|-|TRBV15|-
TGTGCCACGGGCCTCAGGGGAGCTTTCTTT
CATGLRGAFF
>TRBJ2-7|few|TRBV25-1|TRBD1
TGTGCCAGCAGTGCCACAGGGGGCGAGCAGTACTTC
CASSATGGEQYF
>TRBJ2-7|-|TRBV10-3|-
TGTGCCATCAGTATCCGGGACTTTACAGCGGACGAGCAGTACTTC
CAISIRDFTADEQYF
>TRBJ1-2|few|TRBV18|-
TGTGCCAGCTCACCACCAACACGGAGCTATGGCTACACCTTC
CASSPPTRSYGYTF
>TRBJ2-7|-|TRBV28|-
TGTGCCAGCAGTCCCCTAACAGGGTTTGAGTCCTACGAGCAGTACTTC
CASSPLTGFESYEQYF
>TRBJ2-2|once|TRBV4-1|-
TGCGCCAGCAGACGAACCGACTTGGGTACCGGGGAGCTGTTTTTT
CASRRTDLGTGELFF
>TRBJ1-2|-|TRBV4-1|-
TGCGCCAGCAGCCAAGACCTCAGGCAGGGTCGCGGCTACACCTTC
CASSQDLRQGRGYTF
>TRBJ1-2|-|TRBV7-2|-
TGTGCCAGCAGCTTAGGGGGAAGAAACTATGGCTACACCTTC
CASSLGGRNYGYTF
>TRBJ2-7|-|TRBV6-1|-
TGTGCCAGCAGAGACATTACCTACGAGCAGTACTTC
CASRDITYEQYF
>TRBJ1-1|-|TRBV29-1|-
TGCAGCGCCACACCCGAAAACACTGAAGCTTTCTTT
CSATPENTEAFF
>TRBJ2-2|-|TRBV14|TRBD1
TGTGCCAGCAGCCAATCGAGACAGGGGTCATCGAGGAACACCGGGGAGCTGTTTTTT
CASSQSRQGSSRNTGELFF
>TRBJ2-1|-|TRBV27|TRBD2
TGTGCCAGCACTCGGACTAGCGGGGGGAATGAGCAGTTCTTC
CASTRTSGGNEQFF